The rows below give T cell receptor beta chains drawn from one sample of a study of blood T cells in healthy people across ages. Each CDR3 protein gets one entry after TCRdb re-called the 5' RACE reads with MiXCR. This repertoire shows roughly 730,000 distinct CDR3 sequences, about 61% found once; its top ten account for 25% to 30%. Specimen: blood. These receptors were collected from a middle-aged man in good health. Each CDR3 is given with its conserved first and last residue. The order of the fields is clone size, V gene, J gene, D gene, CDR3 DNA, CDR3 protein. The D gene is left open where the match is weak. Size values are once, few and many counts, or a class for expanded clones, and some rows have none.

>.|TRBV29-1|TRBJ1-1|.
TGCAGCGTTGATTTGGGTGACACTGAAGCTTTCTTT
CSVDLGDTEAFF
>.|TRBV7-9|TRBJ2-5|.
TGTGCCAGCAGCTTTAGGTTATCAGCAGGCCAAGAGACCCAGTACTTC
CASSFRLSAGQETQYF
>.|TRBV6-5|TRBJ1-2|.
TGTGCCAGCAGTTACGTCGGGGGCGCGGACTATGGCTACACCTTC
CASSYVGGADYGYTF
>many|TRBV5-1|TRBJ2-3|.
TGCGCCAGCAGCCTGGGTACGATTGGAGATACGCAGTATTTT
CASSLGTIGDTQYF
>.|TRBV20-1|TRBJ1-1|.
TGCAGTGCTAGAGATCCAGGGGTGGGAAAAACTGAAGCTTTCTTT
CSARDPGVGKTEAFF
>.|TRBV6-1|TRBJ1-4|.
TGTGCCAGCAGTGTCACAGGGAAACGGACTAATGAAAAACTGTTTTTT
CASSVTGKRTNEKLFF
>few|TRBV7-2|TRBJ2-7|.
TGTGCCAGCAGCCCCCCGGACTTCTACGAGCAGTACTTC
CASSPPDFYEQYF
>few|TRBV6-2/TRBV6-3|TRBJ2-1|.
TGTGGTGCTTCCTCCTACAATGAGCAGTTCTTC
CGASSYNEQFF
>.|TRBV25-1|TRBJ1-2|.
TGTGCCAGCAGGGGGGCGTGGAGCGGCTACACCTTC
CASRGAWSGYTF
>few|TRBV4-2|TRBJ2-7|.
TGTGCCAGCAGCCAAGGACCCCTTAGTTCCGAGCAGTACTTC
CASSQGPLSSEQYF
>.|TRBV6-5|TRBJ2-7|.
TGTGCCAGCAGTTACCCACGGCCTTACGAGCAGTACTTC
CASSYPRPYEQYF
>.|TRBV28|TRBJ1-2|.
TGTGCCAGCACATACTCAGGGGTCCGGGGAGGCTACACCTTC
CASTYSGVRGGYTF
>.|TRBV6-1|TRBJ2-1|TRBD2
TGTGCCAGCAGGGGTGGACAGCTCCAGGGGAGAGCGGGAGGCCCGACGCGGAATGAGCAGTTCTTC
CASRGGQLQGRAGGPTRNEQFF
>.|TRBV20-1|TRBJ1-2|.
TGCAGTGCTAGGTTCGACCCCTATGGCTACACCTTC
CSARFDPYGYTF
>.|TRBV24-1|TRBJ2-5|.
TGTGCCACCAGTGTGGGTAGCGGAGAGACCCAGTACTTC
CATSVGSGETQYF
>.|TRBV6-2/TRBV6-3|TRBJ2-3|TRBD2
TGTGCCAGCGACGGTTCGGCGGGAGGATCCCCGGGGGATACGCAGTATTTT
CASDGSAGGSPGDTQYF